This TCR beta chain was retrieved from a study of spatial heterogeneity in lung cancer. MiXCR was run by TCRdb on the 5' RACE reads, yielding one entry per CDR3 protein. The sample lists around 20,000 distinct CDR3 sequences, more than 9.5% seen once, with about 20% in the top ten. This clonotype came up many times. The time point is: blood at routine non-recurrence follow-up after resection. Sample: PBMCs, taken at follow-up. The receptor comes from a male donor with early-stage non-small cell lung cancer.

The CDR3 spells CASSFSGTGYYEQYF. The CDR3 DNA sequence: TGTGCCAGCAGTTTCTCCGGGACAGGCTATTACGAGCAGTACTTC. This chain links TRBV28 with TRBJ2-7; 8 bases are shared with TRBD1. CDR1 MDHEN and CDR2 SYDVKM come from the germline V gene. The J segment lost 4 bases and the V segment lost 3 bases, leaving 8 bases of the junction unmatched. The CDR3 spans 15 residues.